This T cell receptor beta chain was identified during a study of cytomegalovirus exposure and HLA in healthy donors. Background on the study: Unique TCR beta sequences numbering approximately 120 million came from about 179 million T cells in an earlier analysis.

Germline CDR1 reads LNHNV; CDR2 reads YYDKDF (reference sequence). The CDR3 has 19 residues. V lost 0 bases, J lost 5 bases, and 13 bases stayed unmatched. The PCR contained 60 Vbeta and 13 Jbeta primers. The repertoire was sequenced with immunoSEQ multiplex PCR; TCRdb's copy has only in-frame clones and lacks some. Among about 210,000 clones, about 80% were seen once, and the ten largest hold roughly 10%. Remarks on this clone: Its antigen is unidentified.

Whole-study findings and limits: Later work associated 17,000 or so TCR beta sequences with HLA alleles at 0.05 false discovery rate. A later analysis reportedly identified an Asian-associated ancestry cluster as carrying fewer N-insertions than the 666-donor mean.

Material for sequencing was PBMCs. J is TRBJ2-5 and V is TRBV15, with TRBD2 matching 12 bases. The sequence was obtained from a woman in her forties or fifties in good health and CMV-seropositive. CDR3 amino acids: CATSRDSLAGGLSKETQYF. The CDR3 nucleotides read TGTGCCACCAGCAGAGATAGTCTAGCGGGGGGGCTTTCTAAGGAGACCCAGTACTTC.